Listed here are 17 T cell receptor beta chains from one sample, sequenced in a study of blood T cell repertoires in COVID-19 (TCRdb year 2020). The method behind the library was the immunoSEQ multiplex PCR assay. TCRdb's version of the immuneACCESS table is confined to in-frame rearrangements and falls short of the full clone set. An unresolved V gene accounts for under half of the shortfall where checked; the remainder is of unknown origin. Recorded for this sample are more than 95,000 clones; 55% to 75% of them occurred a single time. 2% to 2.5% of the sample goes to the ten largest clones. Sequenced sample: peripheral blood. The receptors originated from a woman aged 70-85 years with acute or convalescent COVID-19.

The chain joins TRBV3-1 (or the pseudogene TRBV3-2) to TRBJ1-1; weak D call: TRBD1 (5 bases). V dropped 4 bases and J dropped 0 bases, with 9 bases sitting between them. Germline values: CDR1 LGHDT, CDR2 YNNKEL (reference sequence). The CDR3 sequence is 14 residues long. The CDR3 reads CASSPPTVNTEAFF. The CDR3, as DNA: TGTGCCAGCAGCCCGCCGACAGTGAACACTGAAGCTTTCTTT.

The genes are TRBV19 and TRBJ1-1, with TRBD1 matching over 9 bases. J lost 4 bases, V lost 4 bases, and 7 bases had no gene match. The CDR3 is 15 residues long. Germline assignment: CDR1 LNHDA and CDR2 SQIVND (reference sequence). The DNA of the CDR3 is TGTGCCAGTAGTACACCGACAGGGGGTGGCACTGAAGCTTTCTTT. Residues: CASSTPTGGGTEAFF.

This clone showed up just a few times. The rearrangement uses TRBV19 and TRBJ1-3; D not resolved. The length of the CDR3 is 15 residues. Germline V gives CDR1 LNHDA, CDR2 SQIVND (reference sequence). Trimming took off 7 bases at V and 2 bases at J, with 15 bases between the two ends. In DNA form, the CDR3 reads TGTGCCAGTATATTGTCCTGGGCCACTGGAAACACCATATATTTT. This encodes CASILSWATGNTIYF.

J is TRBJ2-3 and V is TRBV5-1, with TRBD1 matching 10 bases. CDR1 and CDR2 (germline): SGHRS, YFSETQ. V lost 5 bases, J lost 2 bases, and 11 bases stayed unmatched. This CDR3 contains 17 residues. The CDR3: CASSGTGEATNTDTQYF. Written as DNA, the CDR3 is TGCGCCAGCAGTGGGACAGGGGAGGCTACTAACACAGATACGCAGTATTTT.

This chain links TRBV9 with TRBJ1-5; weak D call: TRBD1 (5 bases). The CDR3 length is 15 residues. Germline loops: CDR1 SGDLS, CDR2 YYNGEE. V gave up 2 bases and J gave up 5 bases, with 14 bases separating them. The CDR3 region is CASSVGLRADQPQHF. The CDR3, as DNA: TGTGCCAGCAGCGTCGGCCTCAGGGCGGATCAGCCCCAGCATTTT.

J is TRBJ2-1 and V is TRBV2, with a weak D call TRBD2 (6 bases). Trimming removed 6 bases from V and 5 bases from J, with 11 bases in between. The CDR3 sequence is 13 residues long. The germline CDR1 and CDR2 sequences are SNHLY and FYNNEI. The CDR3: CASRGGRDNEQFF. The CDR3 coding sequence is TGTGCCAGCAGGGGGGGTAGGGACAATGAGCAGTTCTTC.

The genes are TRBV6-5 and TRBJ1-5; no clear D gene. The CDR3 loop spans 15 amino acids. V shed 5 bases and J shed 5 bases, with 16 bases lying between them. The germline gives CDR1 MNHEY, CDR2 SVGAGI. CDR3 sequence: CASSQRPSIDQPQHF. DNA of the CDR3: TGTGCCAGCAGTCAGCGCCCCTCAATAGATCAGCCCCAGCATTTT.

The V gene is TRBV19, the J gene TRBJ2-3, with 8 bases that match TRBD2. The V gene end was trimmed by 4 bases and the J gene end by 2 bases; junction bases not matched to a gene: 11. This CDR3 has 17 residues. Germline V gene sequence: CDR1 LNHDA, CDR2 SQIVND (reference sequence). As DNA, the CDR3 is TGTGCCAGTAGTACCCGCTCGAGCGGGAGCGTCACAGATACGCAGTATTTT. Translating gives CASSTRSSGSVTDTQYF.

The chain links TRBV19 to TRBJ1-5; the D gene is possibly TRBD1 (5 bases). Trimming removed 5 bases at V and 2 bases at J, with 13 bases between. This CDR3 spans 15 amino acids. Germline CDR1 is LNHDA and CDR2 is SQIVND (reference sequence). In nucleotides, the CDR3 is TGTGCCAGTAGTCAGGGTGTCGTGGGCAATCAGCCCCAGCATTTT. Protein product: CASSQGVVGNQPQHF.

The CDR3 DNA reads TGCGCCAGCAGCTTTGACACCCACCCCGAGCAGTTCTTC. Encoded protein: CASSFDTHPEQFF. The V and J genes are TRBV5-1 and TRBJ2-1; the D is unclear. The germline V and J ends were trimmed by 2 bases and 10 bases, with 13 bases remaining between them. Looked up from germline, CDR1 is SGHRS and CDR2 is YFSETQ. The CDR3 is 13 amino acids.

The V and J genes are TRBV28 and TRBJ1-3, with 8 nucleotides matching TRBD1. Germline values: CDR1 MDHEN, CDR2 SYDVKM. The length of the CDR3 is 15 residues. V lost 3 bases, J lost 2 bases, and 3 bases stayed unmatched. CDR3 amino acids: CASSFGQGPGNTIYF. DNA of the CDR3: TGTGCCAGCAGTTTCGGACAGGGTCCTGGAAACACCATATATTTT.

J is TRBJ2-3 and V is TRBV7-2; a possible D gene is TRBD2 (5 bases). The CDR3 is 15 residues long. Germline CDR1 SGHTA, CDR2 FQGNSA. The V gene lost 3 bases and the J gene lost 3 bases, with 13 bases spanning the gap. The CDR3 region is CASSFVAQETDTQYF. CDR3 DNA: TGTGCCAGCAGCTTCGTAGCGCAGGAGACAGATACGCAGTATTTT.

The chain carries TRBV5-8 and TRBJ2-1; possible D gene TRBD2, 7 bases. The germline V gene encodes CDR1 SGHTS and CDR2 YDEGEE. This CDR3 comprises 15 residues. Trimming shortened V by 2 bases and J by 2 bases, and 11 bases separated the two germline ends. CDR3 protein: CASSFGGLTYNEQFF. In DNA, the CDR3 is TGTGCCAGCAGCTTCGGGGGGCTGACCTACAATGAGCAGTTCTTC. The whole variable domain, remainder taken from reference TRBV5-8 and TRBJ2-1, is EAGVTQSPTHLIKTRGQQATLRCSPISGHTSVYWYQQALGLGLQFLLWYDEGEERNRGNFPPRFSGRQFPNYSSELNVNALELEDSALYLCASSFGGLTYNEQFFGPGTRLTVL.

This chain joins TRBV10-1 and TRBJ1-4; 9 bases align to TRBD1. This CDR3 spans 16 amino acids. The germline V gene has CDR1 WNHNN and CDR2 SYGVQD (reference sequence). J was trimmed by 8 bases and V by 7 bases; bases with no gene match: 14. The CDR3 loop reads CASKGQTGGAREKLFF. CDR3 nucleotide sequence: TGCGCCAGCAAGGGTCAAACAGGGGGCGCTAGGGAAAAACTGTTTTTT.

The chain recombines TRBV19 with TRBJ1-2, with D unresolved. Germline V gives CDR1 LNHDA, CDR2 SQIVND (reference sequence). The CDR3 length is 14 residues. V shed 3 bases and J shed 6 bases, with 14 bases lying between them. CDR3 nucleotides: TGTGCCAGTAGTATTCGCCAGGCGCGGGATGGCTACACCTTC. It yields the protein CASSIRQARDGYTF. The variable domain in full, with the rest retrieved from reference TRBV19 and TRBJ1-2, is DGGITQSPKYLFRKEGQNVTLSCEQNLNHDAMYWYRQDPGQGLRLIYYSQIVNDFQKGDIAEGYSVSREKKESFPLTVTSAQKNPTAFYLCASSIRQARDGYTFGSGTRLTVV.

The chain has TRBV4-3 and TRBJ2-3; 12 bases are shared with TRBD2. The CDR3 is 15 amino acids. V shed 1 base and J 6 bases; nucleotides not matched to a gene: 2. Germline CDR1 and CDR2: LGHNA and YSLEER. As DNA, the CDR3 is TGCGCCAGCAGCCAAGGACTAGCGGGGGTGGATACGCAGTATTTT. Amino acid sequence: CASSQGLAGVDTQYF.

The V gene is TRBV4-1, the J gene TRBJ2-5, with 8 bases matching TRBD1. CDR3 length: 17 amino acids. Germline V gives CDR1 MGHRA, CDR2 YSYEKL. V shed 1 base, J shed 5 bases, and the junction held 12 bases outside the gene matches. CDR3 sequence: CASSQGTGMGWMETQYF. The CDR3 region has the DNA TGCGCCAGCAGCCAAGGGACAGGGATGGGGTGGATGGAGACCCAGTACTTC.